These 14 T cell receptor beta chains were sequenced from one sample in a study of tissue T cells after allogeneic stem cell transplantation. Some clones are missing from TCRdb's copy, which holds only in-frame ones; the method was immunoSEQ multiplex PCR. The sample shows 8,500 to 10,000 clones, 36% of them seen only once. As for time point: mouse harvest day 14 after allogeneic transplant. Mouse grafts combined 10^7 T-cell-depleted bone marrow cells with 10^6 splenic CD5+ T cells. The sequenced sample was skin. The receptors derive from a female BALB/c mouse given C57BL/6 T cells with graft-versus-host disease after an allogeneic hematopoietic cell transplant.

In this sample, this clone turned up a few times. Germline and genes here are mouse. The read is 1 residue too short to cover the CDR3 end, so that end is filled in from the germline J gene. V gene TRBV19 combines with J gene TRBJ2-4; 12 positions match TRBD2. V shed 4 bases, J shed 2 bases, and the junction held 5 bases outside the gene matches. CDR3 length equals 16 residues. Germline CDR1 reads FNHDT; CDR2 reads SITEND (reference sequence). Partial CDR3 DNA: TGTGCCAGCAGTCTCGACTGGGGGGGCGCTCAAAACACCTTGTAC. Its protein is CASSLDWGGAQNTLY. The complete CDR3 reads CASSLDWGGAQNTLYF.

The sample holds one count of this clone. Genes and germline come from the mouse. This CDR3 is CASSSQGNQDTQYF. The part of the CDR3 DNA that was read is TGTGCCAGCTCTTCACAGGGTAACCAAGACACCCAGTAC. The rearrangement links TRBV12-2 to TRBJ2-5, with TRBD1 as a possible D gene (6 bases). The read is 1 residue too short to cover the CDR3 end, so that end is filled in from the germline J gene. V was cut by 3 bases and J by 0 bases, with 9 bases left in between. This CDR3 spans 14 amino acids. Per the germline V gene, CDR1 is SGHLS and CDR2 is HYDKME.

By share of the sample, this clone is medium-sized. Mouse germline and gene names are used. From the germline J gene comes the end of the CDR3, since the read stops 1 residue before it. The chain links TRBV26 to TRBJ2-7, with 9 bases aligning to TRBD1. The CDR3 runs to 14 residues. With V trimmed by 2 bases and J by 2 bases, 1 base remained unmatched. Germline V lookup: CDR1 KGHPV, CDR2 FQNQEV (reference sequence). The CDR3 DNA, read in part, is TGTGCCAGCAGTCTGGGGACAGGGACCTATGAACAGTAC. Its protein is CASSLGTGTYEQY. From start to end, the CDR3 is CASSLGTGTYEQYF.

Concerning this clone itself: Mouse names are used for the genes. The CDR3 is cut off 1 residue early in the read; its end comes from the germline J gene. The chain combines TRBV2 with TRBJ1-6; no clear D. TRBJ1-6 is treated as an ORF (open reading frame) with a function not yet certain. The CDR3 contains 13 residues. CDR1 is LGHNA and CDR2 is YSYQKL in the germline V gene. The V end lost 0 bases, the J end lost 4 bases, and 1 base lay between the germline ends. The CDR3 DNA, read in part, is TGTGCCAGCAGCCAAGATTATAATTCGCCCCTCTAC. Protein product: CASSQDYNSPLY. The whole CDR3 protein is CASSQDYNSPLYF.

To note about this clone: Gene names and germline refer to mouse. The read terminates 1 residue before the CDR3 end, so the remaining end is supplied by the germline J gene. The chain uses TRBV3 and TRBJ2-4, with D unresolved. CDR3 length: 14 residues. Trimming cost V 3 bases and J 0 bases, with 7 bases left between them. Germline CDR1 reads SNHLY; CDR2 reads FYNGKV (reference sequence). The CDR3 is CASSFRDSQNTLYF. CDR3 DNA, as far as it was read: TGTGCCAGCAGCTTTAGGGATAGTCAAAACACCTTGTAC.

Relative to its sample, this clone is medium-sized. Gene and germline names: mouse. The read gets to within 1 residue of the CDR3 end, and the germline J gene fills in the rest. The sample has other DNA sequences that encode this CDR3 too. V and J are TRBV26 and TRBJ1-2; D is unresolved. CDR3 length equals 12 residues. Germline loops: CDR1 KGHPV, CDR2 FQNQEV (reference sequence). V dropped 2 bases and J dropped 3 bases, with 4 bases sitting between them. Incomplete CDR3 DNA: TGTGCCAGCAGTCTGGGGGACTCCGACTACACC. Protein sequence: CASSLGDSDYT. The entire CDR3 protein is CASSLGDSDYTF.

This clone was recorded a few times. The gene symbols are mouse symbols. The CDR3 end is not reached by the read, which stops 1 residue before it; the germline J gene fills it in. This chain connects TRBV3 to TRBJ2-7; TRBD2 agrees at 7 bases. Germline CDR1 SNHLY, CDR2 FYNGKV (reference sequence). The CDR3 sequence is 14 residues long. V trimming: 0 bases; J trimming: 7 bases; junction bases outside the gene matches: 6. The CDR3 region is CASSLARGGSEQYF. Partial CDR3 DNA: TGTGCCAGCAGCTTAGCGCGTGGGGGGAGCGAACAGTAC.

Note on this clone: Gene names refer to mouse genes. The missing CDR3 end, 1 residue past where the read stops, is filled in from the germline J gene. The rearrangement links TRBV26 to TRBJ2-7; TRBD1 agrees at 12 bases. Germline V lookup: CDR1 KGHPV, CDR2 FQNQEV (reference sequence). The V and J ends lost 4 bases and 7 bases, in that order; junction bases with no gene match: 5. This CDR3 is 14 amino acids long. The part of the CDR3 DNA that was read is TGTGCCAGCAGTCGGGACAGGGGGCGTGGGGAACAGTAC. Its protein product is CASSRDRGRGEQY. In full, the CDR3 reads CASSRDRGRGEQYF.

This clone was counted between two and nine times. Genes and germline come from the mouse. Sequencing ends 1 residue short of the CDR3 end; the germline J gene provides the rest. The rearrangement joins TRBV16 to TRBJ2-5; 8 bases are shared with TRBD2. The CDR3 is 16 amino acids. V lost 0 bases, J lost 3 bases, and 5 bases stayed unmatched. The V gene's germline CDR1 is SGHSA and CDR2 FRNQAP. CDR3 in amino acids: CASSLEGGAYQDTQYF. CDR3 DNA (partial): TGTGCAAGCAGCTTAGAGGGGGGGGCGTATCAAGACACCCAGTAC.

Relative to its sample, this clone is medium-sized. Germline and genes here are mouse. The read terminates 1 residue before the CDR3 end, so the remaining end is supplied by the germline J gene. V gene TRBV19 combines with J gene TRBJ1-2; 8 bases agree with TRBD1. The length of the CDR3 is 14 residues. Trimming cost V 2 bases and J 4 bases; bases outside gene matches: 4. The germline CDR1 and CDR2 sequences are FNHDT and SITEND (reference sequence). The CDR3: CASSMQGATSDYTF. CDR3 DNA (partial): TGTGCCAGCAGTATGCAGGGGGCAACCTCCGACTACACC.

This clone is classed as medium-sized. The germline and genes are mouse ones. The CDR3 end lies 1 residue beyond the end of the read and is filled in from the germline J gene. The V and J genes are TRBV26 and TRBJ2-1; TRBD2 aligns across 10 bases. This CDR3 spans 15 amino acids. Germline V CDR1 and CDR2: KGHPV, FQNQEV (reference sequence). J gave up 7 bases and V 0 bases, and 3 bases lay outside the gene matches. The CDR3 is CASSLSAGGAAEQFF. The sequenced CDR3 bases are TGTGCCAGCAGTCTGTCGGCTGGGGGGGCGGCTGAGCAGTTC.

A note on this clone: Gene names are the mouse ones. The read comes to an end 1 residue before the CDR3 does, leaving the germline J gene to fill in the end. This chain connects TRBV23 to TRBJ2-3; the table assigns TRBD2, which was not confirmed against the DNA. Germline V gene lookup returns CDR1 KGHTA and CDR2 FQNQQP. CDR3 length: 16 amino acids. The CDR3 sequence: CSSSQSLGGYAETLYF. The sequenced part of the CDR3 DNA is TGCTCCAGCAGTCAATCGTTGGGGGGGTATGCAGAAACGCTGTAT.

This clone was picked up a small number of times. Genes and germline are mouse. The missing CDR3 end, 1 residue past where the read stops, is filled in from the germline J gene. The chain recombines TRBV16 with TRBJ1-1; D gene unclear. With 5 bases removed from V and 1 base from J, the gap between germline ends came to 5 bases. Per the germline V gene, CDR1 is SGHSA and CDR2 is FRNQAP. The CDR3 has 12 residues. The CDR3 sequence is CASSIQNTEVFF. CDR3 DNA, as far as it was read: TGTGCAAGCAGCATTCAAAACACAGAAGTCTTC.

For this clone: Gene names and germline match the mouse. The read stops 1 residue short of the end of the CDR3; the missing end is completed from the germline J gene. The gene calls are TRBV5 and TRBJ2-7; 8 nucleotides line up with TRBD2. Germline assignment: CDR1 LGHNA and CDR2 YNLKQL (reference sequence). Losses at the gene ends were 0 bases for V and 4 bases for J; bases not matched to a gene: 8. This CDR3 comprises 16 residues. CDR3 residues: CASSQDWGGRLYEQYF. The covered CDR3 bases are TGTGCCAGCAGCCAAGATTGGGGGGGGCGCCTATATGAACAGTAC.